Reported below is one T cell receptor beta chain. CDR1 and CDR2 from the germline V gene are GTSNPN and SVGIG (reference sequence). Trimming removed 2 bases at V and 5 bases at J, with 15 bases between. This CDR3 is 14 amino acids long. The data were obtained in a study of control samples from healthy donors and cancer patients. Method: immunoSEQ multiplex PCR; TCRdb's copy keeps in-frame clones and lacks some. The sample has approximately 98,000 clones, 82% seen once. This clonotype was sampled from a man younger than 30 in good health. The rearrangement uses TRBV30 and TRBJ1-1; D gene ambiguous. Sequencing was carried out using blood. CDR3 DNA: TGTGCCTGGAGTATACGGCAATTGAGGACTGAAGCTTTCTTT. Residues: CAWSIRQLRTEAFF.